This T cell receptor (beta chain) was captured by sequencing in a study of blood T cells in healthy people across ages (dated by TCRdb to the mid-2010s). Turning to the overall study: In model experiments, template switching captured about one uniquely barcoded TCR beta cDNA molecule for every two T cells. Age-related changes in TCR beta repertoire diversity were measured in the study by deep sequencing normalized with unique cDNA molecular identifiers. The donors were divided into four age groups: young (average around 16 years), middle-aged (roughly 40), aged (around 59) and long-lived (roughly 82). The study analyzed two additional independent replicas of 1 million unique cDNA reads from the same blood draw for two donors, one aged 18 to 29 and one aged 80 or older. To avoid experimental bias, donors of different ages were randomly spread across the sequencing lanes.

This clonotype was observed a handful of times. Its antigen specificity is not known. Base qualities are not recorded, but no much larger clone differs from it by a single base. The paper's findings and limits, for the study overall: A strong correlation was found between observed TCR beta diversity and the percentage of naive T cells measured by flow cytometry. Because profiling used bulk unsorted PBMCs, naive and antigen-experienced compartments could not be compared conclusively. Compared with the aged group, the long-lived group had more naive CD4+ T cells, fewer expanded clones and increased TCR diversity, suggesting age selection. Observed TCR beta diversity per million T cells fell roughly linearly with age, and a significant reduction was already apparent by age roughly 40. Estimates of total diversity based on one million sequenced T cells were regarded as lower bounds and as underestimates. Because donor CMV infection status was unknown, age-related changes in expanded clonotypes were potentially confounded.

Taken from cysteine to phenylalanine, the CDR3 has 15 residues. Only the CDR3 DNA is retained, 45 bases long and in frame from the first base. V is reduced by 8 bases and J by 1 base, leaving a spacing of 15 bases between them. The germline V gene sets CDR1 to MGHRA and CDR2 to YSYEKL. Library creation used 5' RACE. This sample was sequenced with an Illumina HiSeq 2500. The second PCR ran for roughly 7 to 12 cycles and used a J-beta primer mix along with a sample-barcoded 5' primer. Each TCR beta cDNA molecule received a unique molecular identifier from a template-switch 5' adaptor carrying 12 random nucleotides. Each sample yielded at least 2.5 million CDR3-containing paired-end reads. First-strand cDNA synthesis was performed from all RNA using the Mint cDNA synthesis kit, with priming by a TRBC-specific oligonucleotide. All cDNA was treated with uracil-DNA glycosylase and then went through a first 18-cycle PCR with the universal primers M1SS and BC2_uni_R. The original pipeline was this. Normalization of each sample was performed by random selection of 1 million high-quality reads, each carrying a distinct molecular identifier. Reads with shared molecular identifiers were discarded instead of being binned into consensus sequences. MiTCR, with a Q25 quality threshold and the strictest error-elimination algorithm, was used for CDR3 identification, clonotype clustering and error correction. A nonparametric unseen species model with Euler transformation was used to estimate a lower bound on total TCR beta diversity. TCRdb trimmed public reads at Q25 via fastp, called clones via MiXCR and kept in-frame beta chains. Each entry merges the rows of one CDR3 protein and shows their most common DNA and genes. The V and J calls follow TCRdb's processing rather than the paper's. This sample has 1.5 million to 2 million distinct CDR3 sequences in its table, and under 30% of those were observed once. The top ten clones comprise roughly 8.2% of the sample.

The donors were 40 or so Caucasian individuals from Russia, aged roughly 6 to 90 years, who were systemically healthy. Each donor gave approximately 9.3 milliliters of peripheral blood, collected into EDTA-treated Vacutainer tubes. Ficoll-Paque density-gradient centrifugation was used to isolate PBMCs, with at least 6.5 million per sample. Total RNA was extracted from PBMCs with Trizol reagent, with at least 6 micrograms obtained per sample. The percentages of naive CD45RAhigh/CD27high T cells were determined by flow cytometry on a PBMC aliquot from every donor. Sequenced material: blood. This receptor chain uses TRBV4-1 and TRBJ2-1; no D gene is confidently identified. The receptor comes from a woman in her thirties in good health. The DNA is TGCGCCAGCGGCCCCAGAGGTTCGTCCTACAATGAGCAGTTCTTC. This sequence encodes CASGPRGSSYNEQFF.